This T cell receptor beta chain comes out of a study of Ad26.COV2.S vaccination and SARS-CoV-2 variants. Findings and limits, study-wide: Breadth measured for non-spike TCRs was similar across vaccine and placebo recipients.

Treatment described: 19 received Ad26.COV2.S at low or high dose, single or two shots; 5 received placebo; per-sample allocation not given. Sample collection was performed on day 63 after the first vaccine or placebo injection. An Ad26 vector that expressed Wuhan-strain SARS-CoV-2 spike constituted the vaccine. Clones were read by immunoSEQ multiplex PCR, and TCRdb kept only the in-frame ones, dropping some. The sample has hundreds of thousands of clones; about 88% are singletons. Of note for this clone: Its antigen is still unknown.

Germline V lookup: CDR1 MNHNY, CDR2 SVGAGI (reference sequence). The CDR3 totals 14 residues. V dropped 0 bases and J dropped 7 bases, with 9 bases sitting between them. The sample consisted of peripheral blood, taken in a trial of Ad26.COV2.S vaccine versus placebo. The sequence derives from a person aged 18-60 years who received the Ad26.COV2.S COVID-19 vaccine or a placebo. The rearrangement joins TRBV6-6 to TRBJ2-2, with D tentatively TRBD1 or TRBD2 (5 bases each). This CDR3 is CASSYSGVFGELFF. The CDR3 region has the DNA TGTGCCAGCAGTTACTCGGGGGTATTCGGGGAGCTGTTTTTT.